A selection of T cell receptor beta chains follows, all from one sample in a study of CD8 T cells in ankylosing spondylitis. In TCRdb, the 5' RACE reads were re-called with MiXCR into one record per CDR3 protein. The data show around 29,000 distinct CDR3 sequences, with about 5.1% seen just once and approximately 1.7% held by the top ten. Sequencing was carried out using blood, either unsorted or a sorted T cell fraction (not recorded which). Receptors were obtained from a female donor with ankylosing spondylitis or in good health (not recorded which). The CDR3 runs from the conserved cysteine through the conserved F or W. D genes are given only for firm matches. Clone size is given for some rows only: seen once, a few or many times, or a class if the clone is expanded.

>NA|NA|TRBJ2-2|TRBV9
CASSVGRQGNTGELFF
TGTGCCAGCAGCGTAGGTAGGCAGGGTAACACCGGGGAGCTGTTTTTT
>TRBD2|few|TRBJ2-4|TRBV9
CASSVGLAGPAKNIQYF
TGTGCCAGCAGCGTAGGTCTAGCGGGGCCAGCCAAAAACATTCAGTACTTC
>NA|many|TRBJ1-4|TRBV9
CASSTHPGAVGDVLFF
TGTGCCAGCAGCACTCATCCTGGGGCGGTTGGGGATGTACTGTTTTTT
>NA|many|TRBJ2-7|TRBV9
CASSVNPTYEQYF
TGTGCCAGCAGCGTAAATCCCACCTACGAGCAGTACTTC
>NA|many|TRBJ1-2|TRBV9
CASSPRIGNTNYGYTF
TGTGCCAGCAGCCCCCGGATTGGCAATACCAACTATGGCTACACCTTC
>NA|many|TRBJ2-3|TRBV9
CASSVAPTTDTQYF
TGTGCCAGCAGCGTAGCCCCTACCACAGATACGCAGTATTTT
>TRBD1|NA|TRBJ1-1|TRBV9
CASSPRTGGRLAFF
TGTGCCAGCAGCCCGCGGACAGGGGGCAGGTTAGCTTTCTTT
>NA|NA|TRBJ2-3|TRBV9
CASSVGVADSTDTQYF
TGTGCCAGCAGCGTAGGAGTAGCGGACAGCACAGATACGCAGTATTTT
>TRBD1|medium-sized|TRBJ1-4|TRBV9
CASTTGATNEKLFF
TGTGCCAGCACCACAGGGGCAACTAATGAAAAACTGTTTTTT
>TRBD2|many|TRBJ2-2|TRBV9
CASSVSGGGTTYTGELFF
TGTGCCAGCAGCGTATCGGGAGGGGGGACTACTTACACCGGGGAGCTGTTTTTT
>NA|many|TRBJ2-7|TRBV9
CASSVDLVSYEQYF
TGTGCCAGCAGCGTAGATTTGGTTTCCTACGAGCAGTACTTC
>TRBD1|many|TRBJ1-2|TRBV9
CASSVAPVSAGGSYGYTF
TGTGCCAGCAGCGTAGCGCCTGTTTCGGCAGGGGGCTCCTATGGCTACACCTTC
>NA|many|TRBJ2-3|TRBV9
CASSVRTSPTDTQYF
TGTGCCAGCAGCGTCCGGACTTCACCCACAGATACGCAGTATTTT
>TRBD1|medium-sized|TRBJ1-6|TRBV9
CASSVSEGQYNSPLHF
TGTGCCAGCAGCGTCTCTGAGGGACAGTATAATTCACCCCTCCACTTT
>NA|many|TRBJ1-3|TRBV9
CASSVGFGDGNTIYF
TGTGCCAGCAGCGTAGGGTTCGGGGACGGAAACACCATATATTTT
>NA|NA|TRBJ2-2|TRBV9
CASSVDSGVNTGELFF
TGTGCCAGCAGCGTAGATTCCGGGGTGAACACCGGGGAGCTGTTTTTT
>NA|many|TRBJ2-7|TRBV21-1
CASSKGGGGLLPYEQYF
TGTGCCAGCAGCAAAGGAGGGGGGGGGCTACTACCCTACGAGCAGTACTTC
>NA|many|TRBJ2-7|TRBV9
CASSPSAGTVSYEQYF
TGTGCCAGCAGCCCCAGCGCCGGGACGGTGTCATACGAGCAGTACTTC
>NA|medium-sized|TRBJ1-1|TRBV9
CASSVGRGAEAFF
TGTGCCAGCAGCGTGGGGAGGGGCGCTGAAGCTTTCTTT
>TRBD1|NA|TRBJ2-2|TRBV9
CASSRTGQGANTGELFF
TGTGCCAGCAGCCGTACCGGACAGGGGGCGAACACCGGGGAGCTGTTTTTT
>TRBD1|few|TRBJ2-2|TRBV9
CASSPQGASTGELFF
TGTGCCAGCAGCCCACAGGGGGCGAGCACCGGGGAGCTGTTTTTT
>TRBD2|NA|TRBJ2-2|TRBV9
CASSASGNTGELFF
TGTGCCAGCAGCGCTAGCGGGAACACCGGGGAGCTGTTTTTT
>NA|many|TRBJ2-5|TRBV9
CASSVAPDPRETQYF
TGTGCCAGCAGCGTAGCCCCGGACCCAAGGGAGACCCAGTACTTC
>NA|NA|TRBJ2-1|TRBV9
CASSVVSSAYNEQFF
TGTGCCAGCAGCGTAGTCTCGTCCGCCTACAATGAGCAGTTCTTC
>TRBD2|many|TRBJ2-6|TRBV9
CASSPLGGISGANVLTF
TGTGCCAGCAGCCCCCTCGGGGGGATCTCTGGGGCCAACGTCCTGACTTTC